Listed below are T cell receptor beta chains from one sample, sequenced in a study of early T cells in non-severe SARS-CoV-2 infection. TCRdb passed the 5' RACE reads through MiXCR, listing each CDR3 protein once. The sample lists around 27,000 distinct CDR3 sequences; over 8.5% were seen once. The sample taken for sequencing was whole blood. The receptors stem from an adult who was a healthcare worker with PCR-confirmed SARS-CoV-2 infection or an uninfected control (not recorded which). Each CDR3 is given with its conserved first and last residue. Fields, in order: D gene, J gene, clone size, V gene, CDR3 DNA, CDR3 protein. A D gene is named only where the DNA matches it firmly. Clone size is shown for a subset of rows, as once, few, many or a class of expanded clone.

TRBD1	TRBJ1-6	many	TRBV10-3	TGTGCCATCAGTGATCCGGCAGGGGGCATGAGTTCACCCCTCCACTTT	CAISDPAGGMSSPLHF
.	TRBJ2-5	many	TRBV19	TGTGCCAGTGGATCTTCCGGGACACAGACCCAGTACTTC	CASGSSGTQTQYF
.	TRBJ2-3	many	TRBV6-6	TGTGCCAGCAGTTACTCGAGGGGGGGAGATACGCAGTATTTT	CASSYSRGGDTQYF
TRBD1	TRBJ1-6	medium-sized	TRBV20-1	TGCAGTGCTAGGTTAGGGACAGGGGCCTCCTATAATTCACCCCTCCACTTT	CSARLGTGASYNSPLHF
TRBD1	TRBJ1-6	.	TRBV27	TGTGCCAGCAGTCAGACCAGGACAGGGCCGAATTCACCCCTCCACTTT	CASSQTRTGPNSPLHF
.	TRBJ2-1	many	TRBV7-7	TGTGCCAGCAGCACCGGACAGTCCCAGTACAATGAGCAGTTCTTC	CASSTGQSQYNEQFF
.	TRBJ1-2	many	TRBV7-9	TGTGCCAGCAGCTTACAAAGTGGGGCGAGTACCTATGGCTACACCTTC	CASSLQSGASTYGYTF
.	TRBJ1-5	few	TRBV12-3/TRBV12-4	TGTGCCAGCAGTTTCAACAGGGTCAATCAGCCCCAGCATTTT	CASSFNRVNQPQHF
.	TRBJ1-2	few	TRBV4-3	TGCGCCAGCAGCCAAGACGGACAGAGCTATGGCTACACCTTC	CASSQDGQSYGYTF
.	TRBJ2-1	few	TRBV7-2	TGTGCCAGCAGCTTAGGGGGGCATGAGCAGTTCTTC	CASSLGGHEQFF
.	TRBJ2-2	many	TRBV7-7	TGTGCCAGCAGCCCTGGGGGGATGAACACCGGGGAGCTGTTTTTT	CASSPGGMNTGELFF
.	TRBJ2-1	few	TRBV20-1	TGCAGTGCTGGATCAGGTAACGGTGAGCAGTTCTTC	CSAGSGNGEQFF
TRBD1	TRBJ1-5	.	TRBV20-1	TGCAGTGCTAGTGATCCCAAGGACAGGGGCGATCAGCCCCAGCATTTT	CSASDPKDRGDQPQHF
.	TRBJ2-7	few	TRBV12-5	TGTGCTAGTGGTTTTTACATAGCTGCGGGCCCCTCCTACGAGCAGTACTTC	CASGFYIAAGPSYEQYF
.	TRBJ2-7	once	TRBV10-3	TGTGCCATCAGTGAATCGGACCGAAACTACGAGCAGTACTTC	CAISESDRNYEQYF
.	TRBJ2-3	many	TRBV5-4	TGTGCCAGCAGGCTGGCCGCAACAGATACGCAGTATTTT	CASRLAATDTQYF
.	TRBJ2-2	many	TRBV27	TGTGCCAGCAGTTTATACCTCGGCCCGGCAGGGGTCACGAACACCGGGGAGCTGTTTTTT	CASSLYLGPAGVTNTGELFF
TRBD2	TRBJ2-1	.	TRBV20-1	TGCAGTGCTGACCTAGCGGGGGTGATGGTCTCCTACAATGAGCAGTTCTTC	CSADLAGVMVSYNEQFF
.	TRBJ2-5	few	TRBV18	TGTGCCAGCTCACCTGGGACCGCCGCGGAGACCCAGTACTTC	CASSPGTAAETQYF
TRBD1	TRBJ2-2	few	TRBV10-2	TGCGCCAGCAAAGACAGGGCGGGCACCGGGGAGCTGTTTTTT	CASKDRAGTGELFF
.	TRBJ1-6	few	TRBV7-2	TGTGCCAGCAGCTCCCGGTTGCTGGGCGGTTCACCCCTCCACTTT	CASSSRLLGGSPLHF
.	TRBJ2-3	many	TRBV2	TGTGCCAGCAGAGAGACTTATGGCTTCACAGATACGCAGTATTTT	CASRETYGFTDTQYF
.	TRBJ2-3	few	TRBV4-3	TGCGCCAGCAGCCAAGATCGCGGTGAGCCAGATACGCAGTATTTT	CASSQDRGEPDTQYF
.	TRBJ1-1	many	TRBV7-2	TGTGCCAGCAGCGCCTGGGACACTGAAGCTTTCTTT	CASSAWDTEAFF
TRBD2	TRBJ2-2	.	TRBV7-3	TGTGCCAGCAGCTACCGACTAGCGGGGGGCCCCGGGGAGCTGTTTTTT	CASSYRLAGGPGELFF
TRBD1	TRBJ2-1	.	TRBV11-3	TGTGCCAGCAGCCTATACGGGACAGGGCACAATGAGCAGTTCTTC	CASSLYGTGHNEQFF
TRBD1	TRBJ1-2	.	TRBV7-8	TGTGCCAGCACACTTACCCCGGGGGCCGGACAGGGACGCGGCTACACCTTC	CASTLTPGAGQGRGYTF